This T cell receptor beta chain was profiled in a study of OX40 agonist ivuxolimab in advanced cancers. In the study overall: Treatment of patients was with ivuxolimab, an agonistic anti-OX40 (CD134) antibody. Patients undergoing dose escalation presented with hepatocellular carcinoma, melanoma, renal cell or head and neck cancer.

Worth noting for this clone: Antigen specificity is unknown.

General study points: Clonal expansion from baseline to week 6 occurred in both CD4+ and CD8+ T cells. Expanded clones belonging to CD8+ T cells outnumbered, on average, those of CD4+.

Sequencing used immunoSEQ multiplex PCR; TCRdb keeps in-frame clones, though not all of them. The repertoire holds approximately 9,300 clones, with 70% to 90% as singletons. The starting material was CD4+ or CD8+ T cells sorted from blood, obtained in a trial of the OX40 agonist ivuxolimab. The TCR sequence derives from an adult with an advanced solid tumor such as melanoma, head and neck, liver or kidney cancer.

The CDR3 nucleotides are TGTGCCAGCAGTCTGACAGGGAAACGCACAGATACGCAGTATTTT. Amino acid sequence: CASSLTGKRTDTQYF. This chain connects TRBV25-1 to TRBJ2-3, with 7 bases aligning to TRBD1. The CDR3 has 15 amino acids. J lost 1 base, V lost 5 bases, and 6 bases had no gene match. Germline V gene lookup returns CDR1 MGHDK and CDR2 SYGVNS.